This TCR beta chain was documented in a study of vaccination effects on CD4 cells after COVID-19. Across the study: Subjects were given two BNT162b2 or mRNA-1273 vaccine doses.

About this clone: What it recognizes is unknown.

The protocol was immunoSEQ multiplex PCR, while the TCRdb copy is restricted to in-frame clones and leaves out a portion. The repertoire holds 50,000 or so clones, roughly 73% seen once, with 5% to 6.5% in the top ten. Before sequencing, viral peptide pools were used by the ViraFEST assay to expand antigen-specific CD4+ T cells. CD4+ T cell isolation took place after about nine days of culture. The study found no prior SARS-CoV-2 infection in the vaccine recipients, who tested negative for nucleocapsid antibodies. Each culture had half its medium swapped for IL-2 medium on days 3 and 7. V was clipped by 6 bases and J by 8 bases, with 10 bases between them. This CDR3 comprises 11 residues. The V gene's germline CDR1 is SNHLY and CDR2 FYNNEI.

The clonotype originates from a human donor who received a COVID-19 vaccine. This specimen was CD4+ T cells from PBMCs cultured with HCoV-OC43 spike peptides, taken before COVID-19 vaccination. Subset given: HCoV-OC43 spike overlapping peptide pool stimulation. J is TRBJ1-2 and V is TRBV2; D might be TRBD1 (6 bases). CDR3 coding DNA: TGTGCCAGCAGAGGGGGGAAGGGCTACACCTTC. Translation gives CASRGGKGYTF.